This T cell receptor beta chain was recorded in a study of OX40 agonist ivuxolimab in advanced cancers. Profiled with immunoSEQ multiplex PCR; TCRdb holds only in-frame clones, not every one. Here the sample spans over 65,000 clones, approximately 80% being singletons. Patients with autoimmune history or systemic immunosuppression were excluded. This clone is a singleton in its sample. The germline V gene has CDR1 SGHTA and CDR2 FQGNSA. After removal of 5 bases from V and 5 bases from J, the junction contained 5 bases not matched to a gene. The CDR3 loop spans 16 amino acids. The V call is TRBV7-2, the J call TRBJ2-2; 13 nucleotides agree with TRBD2. The sequencing here drew on CD4+ or CD8+ T cells sorted from blood, taken in a trial of the OX40 agonist ivuxolimab. This TCR derives from an adult with an advanced solid tumor such as melanoma, head and neck, liver or kidney cancer. Here the CDR3 DNA reads TGTGCCAGCAGCCGGACTAGCGGGAGCGGGACCGGGGAGCTGTTTTTT. It codes for CASSRTSGSGTGELFF.